Each of the 7 T cell receptor beta chains below was sequenced from the same sample in a study of blood T cell repertoires in COVID-19. TCRdb's table, derived via immunoSEQ multiplex PCR, lists solely in-frame clones and lacks some. The data contain 200,000 to 300,000 clones, about 91% of them singletons. The sequencing input was PBMCs or T cells enriched from blood (not recorded which). These receptors all stem from a woman aged 40 to 55 with acute COVID-19.

V gene TRBV5-1 combines with J gene TRBJ2-7; a weak D match, TRBD1 (6 bases). The CDR3 consists of 14 residues. V was pared by 1 base and J by 3 bases, with 11 bases between. The V gene's germline CDR1 is SGHRS and CDR2 YFSETQ. The CDR3 protein is CASSLRAGDYEQYF. CDR3 sequence (DNA): TGCGCCAGCAGCTTGCGTGCAGGGGACTACGAGCAGTACTTC.

The chain combines TRBV2 with TRBJ2-3; 14 bases fit TRBD2. CDR3 length: 16 amino acids. Germline CDR1 SNHLY, CDR2 FYNNEI. V lost 7 bases and J lost 6; bases outside the gene matches: 9. The CDR3 protein is CASNQGLAGVMDTQYF. CDR3 sequence (DNA): TGTGCCAGCAACCAGGGACTAGCGGGAGTCATGGATACGCAGTATTTT.

The CDR3 protein is CATVQGAGQETQYF. The CDR3 nucleotides read TGTGCCACCGTCCAGGGGGCAGGTCAAGAGACCCAGTACTTC. This chain uses TRBV6-5 with TRBJ2-5, with 8 bases lining up with TRBD1. V was pared by 10 bases and J by 2 bases, with 9 bases of the junction left unmatched. Germline lookup yields CDR1 MNHEY and CDR2 SVGAGI. This CDR3 has 14 amino acids.

The chain couples TRBV18 to TRBJ2-5; possible D gene TRBD2, 5 bases. Germline CDR1 and CDR2: KGHSH and LQKENI. The V end lost 3 bases, the J end lost 5 bases, and 19 bases lay between the germline ends. The CDR3 sequence is 16 residues long. As DNA, the CDR3 is TGTGCCAGCTCACCTTCTCCCGCCGGGGAAAGGGAGACCCAGTACTTC. It codes for CASSPSPAGERETQYF. The full variable domain, completed using reference TRBV18 and TRBJ2-5, is NAGVMQNPRHLVRRRGQEARLRCSPMKGHSHVYWYRQLPEEGLKFMVYLQKENIIDESGMPKERFSAEFPKEGPSILRIQQVVRGDSAAYFCASSPSPAGERETQYFGPGTRLLVL.

CDR3 protein: CASSPGSLNTEAFF. CDR3 nucleotides: TGTGCCAGCAGCCCAGGGTCGCTGAACACTGAAGCTTTCTTT. The genes are TRBV5-4 and TRBJ1-1; TRBD1 might be the D (5 bases). Germline CDR1 SGHNT, CDR2 YYREEE (reference sequence). V lost 4 bases and J lost 0, with 10 bases in between. There are 14 residues in the CDR3.

This chain links TRBV14 with TRBJ1-3; D unclear. This CDR3 region has 13 residues. V was trimmed by 1 base and J by 8 bases, leaving 9 bases between them. The germline V gene encodes CDR1 SGHDN and CDR2 FVKESK. The chain's CDR3 is CASSQVLGHTIYF. CDR3 nucleotides: TGTGCCAGCAGCCAAGTTCTGGGCCACACCATATATTTT.

V is TRBV6-2 or TRBV6-3 and J is TRBJ2-3; TRBD2 matches 10 bases. CDR3 length: 15 residues. V was pared by 2 bases and J by 2 bases, with 1 base of the junction left unmatched. In germline, CDR1 is MNHEY, CDR2 SVGEGT. The CDR3 nucleotides are TGTGCCAGCAGTTACGGGACTAGCGACACAGATACGCAGTATTTT. Protein sequence: CASSYGTSDTDTQYF.